This T cell receptor beta chain was obtained from a study of spatial heterogeneity in lung cancer. The CDR3 spans 15 residues. Germline V lookup: CDR1 SNHLY, CDR2 FYNNEI. Trimming removed 6 bases at V and 0 bases at J, with 9 bases between. This clonotype has a handful of counts. The antigen is not known. The library was built for alpha chains, so this beta chain is an off-target read and its size means little. The time point is: sample taken at primary tumor resection. TCRdb re-called the 5' RACE reads with MiXCR, one entry per CDR3 protein. This table has about 18,000 distinct CDR3 sequences, 8.5% to 10% appearing once. Regarding the study as a whole: The study found that expanded intratumoral alpha and beta TCR counts tracked tumor mutation counts.

Source: lung tumor tissue, taken at surgery. This clonotype was sampled from a female donor with early-stage non-small cell lung cancer. This chain joins TRBV2 and TRBJ2-6, with no clear D. The CDR3 nucleotides read TGTGCCAGCAGGATAGGGAACTCTGGGGCCAACGTCCTGACTTTC. Residues: CASRIGNSGANVLTF.